This T cell receptor (beta chain) was sequenced in a study of shared clonotypes between healthy human individuals. Data came from immunoSEQ multiplex PCR; TCRdb stores just in-frame clones and leaves some out. The data hold nearly 1,000,000 clones, with less than 85% observed a single time. The clonotype was recovered from a man younger than 35 in good health. The sample was memory CD4+ T cells sorted from blood. Sample subset: CD45RA-negative fraction.

CDR3 in DNA: TGTGCCAGCAGCCACCTTGCATCGACTCAGCCCCAGCATTTT. It is translated as CASSHLASTQPQHF. The genes are TRBV7-2 and TRBJ1-5; no clear D gene. The germline CDR1 and CDR2 sequences are SGHTA and FQGNSA. V was trimmed by 5 bases and J by 6 bases, leaving 14 bases between them. The CDR3 is 14 residues long.